Detailed here is one T cell receptor (beta chain). Study processing details: Reference gene primer amplification in the assay estimated nucleated cell counts. Profiling relied on immunoSEQ multiplex PCR, and the TCRdb table lists in-frame clones only, not all of them. The V and J calls and clone size are taken from that table; D and trimming were inferred from the DNA. The profile shows about 24,000 clones, roughly 83% of them singletons. The CDR3 covers 15 residues. Germline values: CDR1 SEHNR, CDR2 FQNEAQ (reference sequence). Deletions cut 5 bases from V and 7 bases from J, with 18 bases between. This entry comes from a study of blood T cell repertoires in COVID-19. Background on the study: The origin of the acute and convalescent COVID-19 samples was the United States, Italy and Spain. The cDNA or gDNA used as material had been derived from T cells, B-cell-depleted T cells, or PBMCs.

The J gene is TRBJ1-3, the V gene TRBV7-9, with D possibly TRBD1 on 6 matching bases. This TCR was sampled from a human donor with active COVID-19. The donor label of this sample is uncertain. The material sequenced was peripheral blood. CDR3 protein: CASSRGRGPENTIYF. The DNA for the CDR3 is TGTGCCAGCAGCCGCGGCAGGGGTCCAGAGAACACCATATATTTT.